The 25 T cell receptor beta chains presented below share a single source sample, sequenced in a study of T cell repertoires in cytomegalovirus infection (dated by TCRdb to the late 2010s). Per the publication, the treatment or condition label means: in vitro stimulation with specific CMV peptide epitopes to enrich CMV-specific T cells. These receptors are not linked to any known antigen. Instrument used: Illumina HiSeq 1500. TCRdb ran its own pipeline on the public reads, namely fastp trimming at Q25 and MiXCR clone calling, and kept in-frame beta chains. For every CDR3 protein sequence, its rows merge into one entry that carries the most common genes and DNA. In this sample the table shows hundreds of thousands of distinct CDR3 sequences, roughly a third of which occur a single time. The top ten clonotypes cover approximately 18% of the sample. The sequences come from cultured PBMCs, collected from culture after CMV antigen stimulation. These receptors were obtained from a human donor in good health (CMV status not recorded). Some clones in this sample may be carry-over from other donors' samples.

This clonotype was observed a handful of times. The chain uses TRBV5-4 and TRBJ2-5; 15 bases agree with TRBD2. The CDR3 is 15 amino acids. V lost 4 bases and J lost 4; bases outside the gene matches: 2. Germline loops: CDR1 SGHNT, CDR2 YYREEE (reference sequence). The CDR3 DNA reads TGTGCCAGCAGCCGGACTAGCGGGGGGGGAGAGACCCAGTACTTC. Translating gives CASSRTSGGGETQYF.

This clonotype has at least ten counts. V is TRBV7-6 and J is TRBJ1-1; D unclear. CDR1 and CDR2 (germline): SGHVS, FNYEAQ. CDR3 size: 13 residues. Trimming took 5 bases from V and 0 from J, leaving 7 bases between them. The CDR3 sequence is CASSMEVNTEAFF. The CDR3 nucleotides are TGTGCCAGCAGCATGGAAGTGAACACTGAAGCTTTCTTT.

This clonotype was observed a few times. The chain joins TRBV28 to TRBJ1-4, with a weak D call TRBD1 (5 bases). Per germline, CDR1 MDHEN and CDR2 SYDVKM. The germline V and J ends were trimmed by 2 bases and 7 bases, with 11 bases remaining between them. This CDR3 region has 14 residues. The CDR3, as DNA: TGTGCCAGCAGTTTAGACAGCGTTTTTGAAAAACTGTTTTTT. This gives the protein CASSLDSVFEKLFF.

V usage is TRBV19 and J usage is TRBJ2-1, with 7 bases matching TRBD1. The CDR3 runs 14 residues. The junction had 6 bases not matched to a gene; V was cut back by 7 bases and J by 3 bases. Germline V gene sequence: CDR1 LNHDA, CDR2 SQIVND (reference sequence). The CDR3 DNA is TGTGCCAGTACCGGGACAGATCACTACAATGAGCAGTTCTTC. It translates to CASTGTDHYNEQFF.

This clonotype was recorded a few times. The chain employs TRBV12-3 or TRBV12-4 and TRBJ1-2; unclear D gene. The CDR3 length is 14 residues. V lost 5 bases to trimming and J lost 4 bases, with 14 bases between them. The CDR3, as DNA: TGTGCCAGCAGTCCAGGAACCGAATTCTATGGCTACACCTTC. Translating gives CASSPGTEFYGYTF.

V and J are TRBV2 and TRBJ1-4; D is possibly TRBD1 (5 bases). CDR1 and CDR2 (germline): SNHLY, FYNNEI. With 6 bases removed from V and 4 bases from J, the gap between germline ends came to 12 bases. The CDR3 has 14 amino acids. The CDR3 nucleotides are TGTGCCAGCAGGGGGGGGAGGAATAATGAAAAACTGTTTTTT. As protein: CASRGGRNNEKLFF.

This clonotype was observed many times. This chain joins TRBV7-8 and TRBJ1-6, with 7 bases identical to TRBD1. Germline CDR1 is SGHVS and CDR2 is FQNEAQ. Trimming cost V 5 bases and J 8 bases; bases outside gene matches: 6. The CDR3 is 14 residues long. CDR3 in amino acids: CASSETGRHSPLHF. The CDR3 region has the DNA TGTGCCAGCAGCGAGACAGGGAGGCATTCACCCCTCCACTTT.

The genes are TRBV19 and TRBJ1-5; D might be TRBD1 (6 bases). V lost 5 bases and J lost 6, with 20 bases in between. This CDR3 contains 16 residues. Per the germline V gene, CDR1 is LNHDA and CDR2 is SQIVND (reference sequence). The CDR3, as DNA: TGTGCCAGTAGTTCAAAGACAGGCCGATTCATTCAGCCCCAGCATTTT. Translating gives CASSSKTGRFIQPQHF. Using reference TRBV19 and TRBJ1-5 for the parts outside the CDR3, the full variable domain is DGGITQSPKYLFRKEGQNVTLSCEQNLNHDAMYWYRQDPGQGLRLIYYSQIVNDFQKGDIAEGYSVSREKKESFPLTVTSAQKNPTAFYLCASSSKTGRFIQPQHFGDGTRLSIL.

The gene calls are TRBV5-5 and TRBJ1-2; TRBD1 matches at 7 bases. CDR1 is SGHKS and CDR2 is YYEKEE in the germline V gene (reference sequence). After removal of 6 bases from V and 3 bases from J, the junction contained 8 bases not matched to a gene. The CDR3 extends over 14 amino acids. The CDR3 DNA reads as TGTGCCAGCAAACCCAAAACAGGGGACTATGGCTACACCTTC. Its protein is CASKPKTGDYGYTF.

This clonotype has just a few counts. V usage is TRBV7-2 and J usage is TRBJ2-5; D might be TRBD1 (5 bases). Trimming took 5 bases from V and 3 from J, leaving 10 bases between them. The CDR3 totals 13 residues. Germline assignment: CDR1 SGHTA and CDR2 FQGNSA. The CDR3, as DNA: TGTGCCAGCAGCGCCCGCAGGGAAGAGACCCAGTACTTC. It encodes CASSARREETQYF.

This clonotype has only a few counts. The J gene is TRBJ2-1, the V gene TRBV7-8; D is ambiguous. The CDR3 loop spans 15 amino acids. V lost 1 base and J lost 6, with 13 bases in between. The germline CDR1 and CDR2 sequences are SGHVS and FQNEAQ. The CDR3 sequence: CASSLGTPGLNEQFF. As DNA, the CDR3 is TGTGCCAGCAGCTTAGGGACCCCCGGGCTCAATGAGCAGTTCTTC.

The DNA of the CDR3 is TGTGCCAGCATGTCCGCGGGAGGCACCGGGGAGCTGTTTTTT. It codes for CASMSAGGTGELFF. The chain carries TRBV6-1 and TRBJ2-2; TRBD2 matches 8 bases. J gave up 4 bases and V 7 bases, and 5 bases lay outside the gene matches. Germline V CDR1 and CDR2: MNHNS, SASEGT. The CDR3 sequence is 14 residues long.

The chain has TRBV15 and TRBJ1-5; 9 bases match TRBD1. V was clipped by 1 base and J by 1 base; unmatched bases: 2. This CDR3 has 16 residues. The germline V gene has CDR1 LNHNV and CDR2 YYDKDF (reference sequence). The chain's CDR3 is CATSRGDRDSNQPQHF. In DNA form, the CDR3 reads TGTGCCACCAGCAGAGGGGACAGGGACAGCAATCAGCCCCAGCATTTT.

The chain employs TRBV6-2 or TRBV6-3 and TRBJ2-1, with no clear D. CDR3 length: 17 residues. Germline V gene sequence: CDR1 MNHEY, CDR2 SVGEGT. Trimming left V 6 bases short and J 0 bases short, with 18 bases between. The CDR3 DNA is TGTGCCAGCAGCCTCACTTCTCGGCGTAGCTCCTACAATGAGCAGTTCTTC. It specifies CASSLTSRRSSYNEQFF.

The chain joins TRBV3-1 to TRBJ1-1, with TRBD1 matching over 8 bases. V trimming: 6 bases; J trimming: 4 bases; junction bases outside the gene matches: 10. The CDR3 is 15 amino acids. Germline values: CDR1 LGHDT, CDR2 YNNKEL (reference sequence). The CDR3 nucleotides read TGTGCCAGCAGACGTGACCTAGACAGGGGCACTGAAGCTTTCTTT. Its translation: CASRRDLDRGTEAFF.

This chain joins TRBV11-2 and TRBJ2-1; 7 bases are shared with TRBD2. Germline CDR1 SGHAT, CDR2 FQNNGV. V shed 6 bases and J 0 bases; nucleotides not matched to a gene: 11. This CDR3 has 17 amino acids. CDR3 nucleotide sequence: TGTGCCAGCAGGGAATACGGGGGGTTAAGCTCCTACAATGAGCAGTTCTTC. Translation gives CASREYGGLSSYNEQFF.

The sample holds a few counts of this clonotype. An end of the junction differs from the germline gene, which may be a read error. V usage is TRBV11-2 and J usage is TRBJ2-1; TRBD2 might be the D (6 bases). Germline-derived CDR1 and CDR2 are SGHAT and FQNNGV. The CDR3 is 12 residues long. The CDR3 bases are TGTGCCAGCAGCCCGGGACTCCAACGGCGCCTCTTC. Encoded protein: CASSPGLQRRLF.

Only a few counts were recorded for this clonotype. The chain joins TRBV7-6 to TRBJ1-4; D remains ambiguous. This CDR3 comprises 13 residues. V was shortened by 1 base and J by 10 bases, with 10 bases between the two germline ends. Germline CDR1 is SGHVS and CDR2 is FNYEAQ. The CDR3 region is CASSLVLSGKLFF. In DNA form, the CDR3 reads TGTGCCAGCAGCTTAGTGTTGTCAGGAAAACTGTTTTTT.

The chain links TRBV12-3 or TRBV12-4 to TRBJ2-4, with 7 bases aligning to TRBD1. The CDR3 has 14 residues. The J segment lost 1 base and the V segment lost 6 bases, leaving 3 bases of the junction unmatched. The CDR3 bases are TGTGCCAGCAGAAGGGGGCTGGCCAAAAACATTCAGTACTTC. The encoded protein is CASRRGLAKNIQYF.

CDR3 bases: TGTGCCAGCAGTTCCTTTGGGAGGGGCCCGACCGAGCAGTACTTC. This encodes CASSSFGRGPTEQYF. V usage is TRBV6-2 or TRBV6-3 and J usage is TRBJ2-7; TRBD2 agrees at 7 bases. The germline CDR1 and CDR2 sequences are MNHEY and SVGEGT. Germline trimming cut 4 bases from V and 6 bases from J; bases unmatched to any gene: 12. The CDR3 extends over 15 amino acids.

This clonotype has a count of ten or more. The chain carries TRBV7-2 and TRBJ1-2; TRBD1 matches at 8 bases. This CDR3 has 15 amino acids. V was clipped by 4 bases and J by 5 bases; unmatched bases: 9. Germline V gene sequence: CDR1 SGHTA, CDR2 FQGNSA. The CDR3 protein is CASSSTFQGAYGYTF. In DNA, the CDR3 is TGTGCCAGCAGCTCTACCTTTCAGGGGGCATATGGCTACACCTTC. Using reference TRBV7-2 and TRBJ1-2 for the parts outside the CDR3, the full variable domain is GAGVSQSPSNKVTEKGKDVELRCDPISGHTALYWYRQSLGQGLEFLIYFQGNSAPDKSGLPSDRFSAERTGGSVSTLTIQRTQQEDSAVYLCASSSTFQGAYGYTFGSGTRLTVV.

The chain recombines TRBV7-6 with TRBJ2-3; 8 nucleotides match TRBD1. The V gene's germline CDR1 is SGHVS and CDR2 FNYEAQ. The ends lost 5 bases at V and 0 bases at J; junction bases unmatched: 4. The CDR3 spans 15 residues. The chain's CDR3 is CASSITGGSTDTQYF. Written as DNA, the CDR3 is TGTGCCAGCAGCATTACAGGGGGGAGCACAGATACGCAGTATTTT.

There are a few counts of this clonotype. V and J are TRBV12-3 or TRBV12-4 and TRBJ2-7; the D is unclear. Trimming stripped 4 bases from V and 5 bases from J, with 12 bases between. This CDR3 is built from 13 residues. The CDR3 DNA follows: TGTGCCAGCAGTTCGCTACTTAGCCACGAGCAGTACTTC. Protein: CASSSLLSHEQYF.

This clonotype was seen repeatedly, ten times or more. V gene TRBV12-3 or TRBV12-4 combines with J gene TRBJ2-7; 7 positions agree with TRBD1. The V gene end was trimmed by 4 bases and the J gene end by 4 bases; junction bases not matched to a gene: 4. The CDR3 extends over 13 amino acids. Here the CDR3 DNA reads TGTGCCAGCAGTTCGGGACAGACTTACGAGCAGTACTTC. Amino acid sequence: CASSSGQTYEQYF.

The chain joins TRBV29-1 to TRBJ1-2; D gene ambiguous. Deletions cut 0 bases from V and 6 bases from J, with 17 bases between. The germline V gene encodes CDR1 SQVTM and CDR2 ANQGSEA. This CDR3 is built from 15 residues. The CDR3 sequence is CSVEDLYRSIHGYTF. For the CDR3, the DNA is TGCAGCGTTGAAGATCTGTACAGATCAATCCATGGCTACACCTTC.